The sequence of this T cell receptor (beta chain) was determined in a study of T cell repertoires in cytomegalovirus infection (dated by TCRdb to the late 2010s). At the level of the whole study: Alongside well-studied HLA-B-restricted epitopes, the peptide stimulations were aimed at recently identified HLA-C-restricted CMV epitopes, whose presentation resists viral immunomodulation. Donor HLA type was relevant to the analysis, as public TCR beta signatures indicated carriage of CMV infection together with the matching HLA type.

Paper-wide results and their limitations: The ex vivo response was dominated by HLA-C-restricted CMV-specific TCR beta clonotypes, and the single most frequent clonotype in two of eight donors was supplied by these HLA-C-restricted clonotypes. Carriers of CMV infection plus the relevant HLA type were discriminated by the cumulative frequency of public TCR beta family members in the study cohort and in an independent roughly 400-donor cohort.

With respect to this clonotype: The antigen this receptor binds is unknown. Qualities for individual bases were not recorded, and no much larger clone is one base off.

The treatment or condition label corresponds to: in vitro stimulation with specific CMV peptide epitopes to enrich CMV-specific T cells. The sequencer was an Illumina HiSeq 1500. In-frame beta chains were kept once TCRdb had trimmed the public reads at Q25 with fastp and called clones with MiXCR. Duplicate CDR3 protein sequences are folded into a single record with the most common DNA and genes. In this sample the table shows approximately 730,000 distinct CDR3 sequences, 25% to 30% of which occur a single time. The ten most abundant clones make up roughly 13% of the sample. CDR1 and CDR2 are read off the germline V gene as MNHEY and SVGAGI. Trimming at the junction amounts to 3 bases on V and 2 bases on J, and the germline ends lie 13 bases apart. From the cysteine up to the phenylalanine, the CDR3 has a length of 15 residues. The sequence is cut down to CDR3 DNA, 45 bases in frame from base 1.

This receptor was identified in a human donor in good health (CMV status not recorded). Some clones in this sample may be carry-over from other donors' samples. The sequences come from cultured CD8+ T cells from PBMCs, collected from culture after CMV antigen stimulation. Rearrangement joined TRBV6-5 to TRBJ1-1, with the identity of the D gene unclear. The bases are TGTGCCAGCAGTTATAGTGCCGTAGTCAACACTGAAGCTTTCTTT. Translated, it reads CASSYSAVVNTEAFF.